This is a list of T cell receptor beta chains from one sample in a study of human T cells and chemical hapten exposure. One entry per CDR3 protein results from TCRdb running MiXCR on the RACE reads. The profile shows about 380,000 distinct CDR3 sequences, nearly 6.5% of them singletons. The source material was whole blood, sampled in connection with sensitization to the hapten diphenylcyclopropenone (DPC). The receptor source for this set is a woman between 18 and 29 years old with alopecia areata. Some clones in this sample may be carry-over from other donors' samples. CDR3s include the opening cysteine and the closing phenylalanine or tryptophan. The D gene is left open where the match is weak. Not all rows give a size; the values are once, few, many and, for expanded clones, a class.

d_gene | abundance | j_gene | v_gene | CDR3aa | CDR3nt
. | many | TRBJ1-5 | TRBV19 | CASSRNSRIDQPQHF | TGTGCCAGTAGTAGAAATTCCAGGATCGATCAGCCCCAGCATTTT
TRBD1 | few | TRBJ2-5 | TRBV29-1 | CSVANRGETQYF | TGCAGCGTTGCCAACAGGGGGGAGACCCAGTACTTC
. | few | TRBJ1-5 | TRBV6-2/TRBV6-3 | CASSYKGPSNQPQHF | TGTGCCAGCAGTTATAAGGGTCCGAGCAATCAGCCCCAGCATTTT
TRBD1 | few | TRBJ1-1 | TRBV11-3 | CASSAGDRTSEAFF | TGTGCCAGCAGCGCGGGGGACAGAACTAGTGAAGCTTTCTTT
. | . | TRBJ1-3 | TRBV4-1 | CASSQDFGSGNTIYF | TGCGCCAGCAGCCAAGATTTCGGGTCCGGAAACACCATATATTTT
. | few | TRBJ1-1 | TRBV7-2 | CASSEFTGFTEAFF | TGTGCCAGCAGCGAATTTACAGGGTTCACTGAAGCTTTCTTT
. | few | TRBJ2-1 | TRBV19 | CASSIEGSRYNEQFF | TGTGCCAGTAGTATTGAAGGCAGCCGCTACAATGAGCAGTTCTTC
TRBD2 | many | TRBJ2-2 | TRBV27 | CASSMGASGGASAGELFF | TGTGCCAGCAGTATGGGAGCTAGCGGGGGGGCTAGCGCCGGGGAGCTGTTTTTT
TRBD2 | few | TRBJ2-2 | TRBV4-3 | CASSHPGLAGGAGELFF | TGCGCCAGCAGCCACCCCGGACTAGCGGGGGGGGCCGGGGAGCTGTTTTTT
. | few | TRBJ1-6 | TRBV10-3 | CAISPGTAGSVYSPLHF | TGTGCCATTTCACCCGGGACCGCCGGCAGTGTCTATTCACCCCTCCACTTT
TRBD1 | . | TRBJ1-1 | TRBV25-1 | CASSEQGATEAFF | TGTGCCAGCAGTGAACAGGGGGCGACTGAAGCTTTCTTT
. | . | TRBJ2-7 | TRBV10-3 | CAISAWTDSYEQYF | TGTGCCATCAGTGCGTGGACAGATTCCTACGAGCAGTACTTC
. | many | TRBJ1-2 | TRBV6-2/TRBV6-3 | CASSATDGTYGYTF | TGTGCCAGCAGCGCGACAGACGGTACCTATGGCTACACCTTC
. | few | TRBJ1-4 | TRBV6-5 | CASSPITTNEKLFF | TGTGCCAGCAGCCCTATTACAACTAATGAAAAACTGTTTTTT
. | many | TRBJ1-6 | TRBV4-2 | CASSQETVHNSPLHF | TGTGCCAGCAGCCAAGAAACAGTCCATAATTCACCCCTCCACTTT
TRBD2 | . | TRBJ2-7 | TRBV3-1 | CASRGGVSYEQYF | TGTGCCAGCAGGGGAGGGGTTTCCTACGAGCAGTACTTC
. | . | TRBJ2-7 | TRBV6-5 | CASSRTSGEQYF | TGTGCCAGCAGTCGGACATCGGGGGAGCAGTACTTC